Listed below are T cell receptor beta chains from one sample, sequenced in a study of blood T cell repertoires in COVID-19. Libraries were prepared by immunoSEQ multiplex PCR; TCRdb keeps only in-frame clonotypes and omits some of them. Here the sample spans 390,000 or so clones, roughly 89% being singletons. The sample comprised PBMCs or T cells enriched from blood (not recorded which). Receptors originate from a woman aged 50 to 65 who had recovered from COVID-19. CDR3s include the opening cysteine and the closing phenylalanine or tryptophan. Each record gives: clone size, V gene, J gene, D gene, CDR3 DNA, CDR3 protein. A D gene is named only where the DNA matches it firmly. Not all rows give a size; the values are once, few, many and, for expanded clones, a class.

abundance: NA; v_gene: TRBV18; j_gene: TRBJ1-5; d_gene: NA; CDR3nt: TGTGCCAGCTCAAGCGCGGCCCGTGATCAGCCCCAGCATTTT; CDR3aa: CASSSAARDQPQHF
abundance: NA; v_gene: TRBV29-1; j_gene: TRBJ1-1; d_gene: TRBD1; CDR3nt: TGCAGCGCCTGGACAGGGCCCATAATGGGCACTGAAGCTTTCTTT; CDR3aa: CSAWTGPIMGTEAFF
abundance: NA; v_gene: TRBV6-5; j_gene: TRBJ2-5; d_gene: TRBD1; CDR3nt: TGTGCCAGCAGCCCCGGACAGGTCCAAGAGACCCAGTACTTC; CDR3aa: CASSPGQVQETQYF
abundance: NA; v_gene: TRBV3-1/TRBV3-2; j_gene: TRBJ2-2; d_gene: NA; CDR3nt: TGTGCCAGCAGCCTCTTGGGTTCCCGGGTTAGTTTTGGGGAGCTGTTTTTT; CDR3aa: CASSLLGSRVSFGELFF
abundance: once; v_gene: TRBV2; j_gene: TRBJ1-5; d_gene: TRBD1; CDR3nt: TGTGCCAGCGGGTGGGCAGGGGGTAATCAGCCCCAGCATTTT; CDR3aa: CASGWAGGNQPQHF
abundance: NA; v_gene: TRBV4-1; j_gene: TRBJ1-6; d_gene: NA; CDR3nt: TGCGCCAGCAGCCAAGAACTACAGGATAATGCCCCACGACCCCTCCACTTT; CDR3aa: CASSQELQDNAPRPLHF
abundance: NA; v_gene: TRBV6-2/TRBV6-3; j_gene: TRBJ2-1; d_gene: NA; CDR3nt: TGTGCCAGCAGTTACTCGATACTAGGTGGCAATGAGCAGTTCTTC; CDR3aa: CASSYSILGGNEQFF
abundance: NA; v_gene: TRBV5-1; j_gene: TRBJ2-2; d_gene: NA; CDR3nt: TGCCCCAGCCCGTGTTTCGGGAATCACACCGGGGAGCTGTTTTTT; CDR3aa: CPSPCFGNHTGELFF
abundance: few; v_gene: TRBV29-1; j_gene: TRBJ1-2; d_gene: NA; CDR3nt: TGCAGCGTTGAAGGAGGGCTCGGCTACACCTTC; CDR3aa: CSVEGGLGYTF
abundance: NA; v_gene: TRBV11-3; j_gene: TRBJ1-1; d_gene: NA; CDR3nt: TGTGCCAGCAGCCGGGACTCAAACACTGAAGCTTTCTTT; CDR3aa: CASSRDSNTEAFF
abundance: NA; v_gene: TRBV6-6; j_gene: TRBJ2-7; d_gene: TRBD1; CDR3nt: TGTGCCAGCACCACGACAGGGGGCAACGAGCAGTACTTC; CDR3aa: CASTTTGGNEQYF
abundance: NA; v_gene: TRBV10-3; j_gene: TRBJ1-2; d_gene: NA; CDR3nt: TGTGCCATCAGTACCCAGGGCTCCTATGGCTACACCTTC; CDR3aa: CAISTQGSYGYTF
abundance: NA; v_gene: TRBV4-1; j_gene: TRBJ1-2; d_gene: NA; CDR3nt: TGCGCCAGCAGCCAAGGCCAGGGGACTAACTATGGCTACACCTTC; CDR3aa: CASSQGQGTNYGYTF
abundance: NA; v_gene: TRBV29-1; j_gene: TRBJ2-7; d_gene: TRBD2; CDR3nt: TGCAGCGTTGTGGTAGCGGGGGCCTACGAGCAGTACTTC; CDR3aa: CSVVVAGAYEQYF
abundance: NA; v_gene: TRBV2; j_gene: TRBJ1-2; d_gene: NA; CDR3nt: TGTGCCAGCAGTCCGGACAAGTCAGGCTACACCTTC; CDR3aa: CASSPDKSGYTF
abundance: few; v_gene: TRBV9; j_gene: TRBJ1-2; d_gene: NA; CDR3nt: TGTGCCAGCAGCGCGGGAGTTTATGGCTACACCTTC; CDR3aa: CASSAGVYGYTF
abundance: NA; v_gene: TRBV7-2; j_gene: TRBJ1-2; d_gene: TRBD1; CDR3nt: TGTGCCAGCAGCTACCCGGGACAGGGGGCGCAGGGCTACACCTTC; CDR3aa: CASSYPGQGAQGYTF